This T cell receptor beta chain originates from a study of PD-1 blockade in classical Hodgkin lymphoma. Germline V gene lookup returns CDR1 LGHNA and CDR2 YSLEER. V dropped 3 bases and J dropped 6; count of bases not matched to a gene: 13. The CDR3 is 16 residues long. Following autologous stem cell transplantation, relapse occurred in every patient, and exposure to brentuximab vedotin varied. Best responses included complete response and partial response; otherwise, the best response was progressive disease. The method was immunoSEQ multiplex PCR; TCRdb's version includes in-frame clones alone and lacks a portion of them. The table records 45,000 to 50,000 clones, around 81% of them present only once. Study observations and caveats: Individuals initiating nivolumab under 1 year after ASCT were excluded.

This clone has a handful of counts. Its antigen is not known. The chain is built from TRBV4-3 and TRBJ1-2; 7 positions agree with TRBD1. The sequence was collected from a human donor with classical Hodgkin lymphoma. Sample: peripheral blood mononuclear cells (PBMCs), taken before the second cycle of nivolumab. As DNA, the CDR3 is TGCGCCAGCAGCCAGCAGACAGGGACTGCCGCAGATGGCTACACCTTC. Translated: CASSQQTGTAADGYTF.